This T cell receptor beta chain was obtained from a study of Graves' ophthalmopathy and Graves' hyperthyroidism. Study-level information: Peripheral blood sampling occurred at initial diagnosis, before any treatment. Whole-study findings and limits: Most expanded clonotypes in thyroid above 0.001 frequency also showed up in blood.

V was shortened by 2 bases and J by 1 base, with 11 bases between the two germline ends. The CDR3 loop spans 14 amino acids. Germline CDR1 reads DFQATT; CDR2 reads SNEGSKA (reference sequence). CDR3 regions of TCR beta were amplified from RNA transcripts. RT-PCR was first run with HTBI primers, then multiplex PCR in a second round. TCRdb reprocessed the multiplex PCR reads via MiXCR and lists one record per CDR3 protein. The table lists hundreds of thousands of distinct CDR3 sequences, around 50% of them singletons. This clonotype has a handful of counts. Its antigen is unknown. J is TRBJ2-5 and V is TRBV20-1; D gene ambiguous. The receptor comes from an adult man with Graves' ophthalmopathy. Sequencing was performed on peripheral blood. CDR3 residues: CSARRGRIQETQYF. The CDR3 nucleotides read TGCAGTGCTAGACGAGGCCGGATCCAAGAGACCCAGTACTTC.